Sequencing of this T cell receptor (beta chain) was carried out in a study of CD8+ T cells in alopecia areata. Germline assignment: CDR1 LNHNV and CDR2 YYDKDF (reference sequence). V lost 3 bases, J lost 0 bases, and 9 bases lay in between. The CDR3 covers 14 residues. Reverse transcribed after extraction, RNA yielded cDNA as the sequencing template. Produced via immunoSEQ multiplex PCR; TCRdb's table is partial and in-frame only. This sample has roughly 250,000 clones, with 65% to 70% found just once. The sample here was CD4+ T cells sorted from blood, taken at week 0. The receptor was derived from a human donor with alopecia areata. The chain has TRBV15 and TRBJ2-7, with a weak D call TRBD2 (5 bases). CDR3 sequence reads: CATSRVGSSYEQYF. CDR3 coding DNA: TGTGCCACCAGCAGGGTTGGGAGCTCCTACGAGCAGTACTTC.